This TCR beta chain is from a study of blood T cell repertoires in COVID-19. Across the study: PBMCs, B-cell-depleted T cells, or T cells were the source of the cDNA or gDNA that made up the material.

In the case of this clone: Additional DNA sequences in this sample encode the identical CDR3.

Cohort assignment relied on participant-reported clinical history. Germline V gene lookup returns CDR1 MNHEY and CDR2 SMNVEV (reference sequence). V gave up 1 base and J gave up 5 bases, with 11 bases separating them. The CDR3 length is 15 residues. Some clones are missing from TCRdb's copy, which holds only in-frame ones; the method was immunoSEQ multiplex PCR. The repertoire has about 380,000 clones, more than 75% of them found once; the top ten carry about 3%. Sequenced material: PBMCs or T cells enriched from blood (not recorded which). The gene calls are TRBV27 and TRBJ2-2; tentative D call: TRBD2 (6 bases). The clonotype comes from a woman in her 30s who had recovered from COVID-19. CDR3 DNA sequence: TGTGCCAGCAGTTTATTGCCGGGGGTTACCGGGGAGCTGTTTTTT. Protein: CASSLLPGVTGELFF.